Below are 16 T cell receptor beta chains sequenced from a single sample in a study of beta chain features in type 1 diabetes. Of the isolated RNA, all was reverse transcribed, and so the sequenced material was expressed TCRB transcripts. Sequencing used immunoSEQ multiplex PCR; TCRdb keeps in-frame clones, though not all of them. The repertoire holds some 410,000 clones, with approximately 14% as singletons. The specimen was naive CD4+ T cells from blood. These receptors came from a man aged 30 to 45 in good health.

This clone has a handful of counts. The chain has TRBV6-5 and TRBJ2-7, with D possibly being TRBD1 or TRBD2 (5 bases each). Deletions cut 0 bases from V and 4 bases from J, with 10 bases between. The CDR3 sequence is 14 residues long. Per the germline V gene, CDR1 is MNHEY and CDR2 is SVGAGI. CDR3 in amino acids: CASSYSPGPYEQYV. CDR3 bases: TGTGCCAGCAGTTACTCTCCGGGACCGTACGAGCAGTACGTC.

V is TRBV7-7 and J is TRBJ2-7; TRBD1 agrees at 7 bases. Germline CDR1 and CDR2: SSHAT and FNYEAQ (reference sequence). The CDR3 totals 16 residues. CDR3 in DNA: TGTGCTAGCAGCTTAGAATCTGGGGCAGGGGGCTACGAGCAGTACGTC. It codes for CASSLESGAGGYEQYV.

This sequence joins TRBV30 and TRBJ2-5; 11 positions agree with TRBD2. Germline-derived CDR1 and CDR2 are GTSNPN and SVGIG (reference sequence). With 3 bases clipped from V and 3 bases from J, the junction kept 6 bases outside the gene matches. The CDR3 spans 15 residues. CDR3 sequence (DNA): TGTGCCTGGAGGCCCTGGGGACTAGCGGAAGAGACCCAGTACTTC. Translation gives CAWRPWGLAEETQYF.

The chain carries TRBV7-2 and TRBJ2-7; D gene uncertain. Germline CDR1 and CDR2: SGHTA and FQGNSA. The V end lost 4 bases, the J end lost 3 bases, and 13 bases lay between the germline ends. The length of the CDR3 is 14 residues. Here the CDR3 reads CASSSDRSSYEQYV. CDR3 coding DNA: TGTGCCAGCAGCTCAGATAGGTCCAGCTACGAGCAGTACGTC.

V gene TRBV6-1 combines with J gene TRBJ1-4; 7 bases are shared with TRBD1. With 3 bases clipped from V and 8 bases from J, the junction kept 9 bases outside the gene matches. Germline V gene sequence: CDR1 MNHNS, CDR2 SASEGT. The CDR3 is 15 residues long. This chain's CDR3 is CASSELQGKGEKLFF. DNA of the CDR3: TGTGCCAGCAGTGAGTTACAGGGGAAGGGGGAAAAACTGTTTTTT.

The rearrangement joins TRBV2 to TRBJ2-1; D call uncertain. Trimming pared 2 bases from V and 10 bases from J, leaving 6 bases between. The CDR3 is 11 amino acids. Germline CDR1 reads SNHLY; CDR2 reads FYNNEI. The CDR3 DNA is TGTGCCAGCAGTGAAAGTAGGGAGCAGTTCTTC. Translating it yields CASSESREQFF.

The chain joins TRBV12-5 to TRBJ2-1; no definite D call. The CDR3 loop spans 12 amino acids. V was shortened by 2 bases and J by 9 bases, with 8 bases between the two germline ends. CDR1 is LGHNT and CDR2 is FRNRAP in the germline V gene. The CDR3 sequence is CASGLPDGEQFF. CDR3 DNA sequence: TGTGCTAGTGGTTTGCCGGATGGTGAGCAGTTCTTC.

This clone was found a few times. The chain recombines TRBV9 with TRBJ2-3; no reliable D call. V was clipped by 4 bases and J by 2 bases, with 8 bases between them. The CDR3 spans 13 residues. Germline assignment: CDR1 SGDLS and CDR2 YYNGEE. In DNA form, the CDR3 reads TGTGCCAGCAGCCCGGACCCCACAGATACGCAGTATTTT. This encodes CASSPDPTDTQYF.

There are a few counts of this clone. V usage is TRBV4-1 and J usage is TRBJ1-2, with D hard to call. The germline V gene encodes CDR1 MGHRA and CDR2 YSYEKL. V lost 0 bases and J lost 14, with 10 bases in between. This CDR3 comprises 11 residues. CDR3 residues: CASSQDGWSTF. The CDR3 DNA reads TGCGCCAGCAGCCAAGATGGTTGGTCTACCTTC.

The J gene is TRBJ2-5, the V gene TRBV7-2; TRBD1 or TRBD2 may be the D gene (5 bases each). Trimming took off 5 bases at V and 6 bases at J, with 13 bases between the two ends. Germline V gene data show CDR1 as SGHTA and CDR2 as FQGNSA. The CDR3 runs to 13 residues. For the CDR3, the DNA is TGTGCCAGCAGCCCCGGGACGGACAAGACCCAGTACTTC. Protein: CASSPGTDKTQYF.

The table lists this clone with a few counts. This chain joins TRBV10-3 and TRBJ2-2, with a tentative D call TRBD2 (6 bases). The CDR3 is made up of 15 amino acids. Trimming removed 7 bases at V and 2 bases at J, with 14 bases between. Per the germline V gene, CDR1 is ENHRY and CDR2 is SYGVKD. The CDR3 region has the DNA TGTGCCATCATGGAGGGCAGGGCCAACACCGGGGAGCTGTTTTTT. The encoded protein is CAIMEGRANTGELFF.

The rearrangement joins TRBV2 to TRBJ2-1, with D possibly being TRBD1 or TRBD2 (5 bases each). V lost 6 bases to trimming and J lost 11 bases, with 17 bases between them. CDR3 length equals 13 residues. Germline loops: CDR1 SNHLY, CDR2 FYNNEI. CDR3 sequence (DNA): TGTGCCAGCAGCACAAGGGACGGTCAAAAGCAGTTCTTC. Amino acid sequence: CASSTRDGQKQFF.

The chain joins TRBV30 to TRBJ1-5, with no clear D. CDR3 length: 13 residues. Per the germline V gene, CDR1 is GTSNPN and CDR2 is SVGIG (reference sequence). V was trimmed by 3 bases and J by 3 bases, leaving 9 bases between them. The CDR3 spells CAWSDSFNQPQHF. The CDR3 bases are TGTGCCTGGAGCGACTCATTCAATCAGCCCCAGCATTTT.

The J gene is TRBJ1-2, the V gene TRBV19, with a weak D call TRBD1 (5 bases). Germline CDR1 reads LNHDA; CDR2 reads SQIVND (reference sequence). CDR3 length: 13 residues. V lost 3 bases and J 6 bases, leaving 11 bases between the germline ends. CDR3 in DNA: TGTGCCAGTAGTATGGCAGGGAAGGATGGCTACACCTTC. Translated, it gives CASSMAGKDGYTF. Drawing the rest from reference TRBV19 and TRBJ1-2, the complete variable domain is DGGITQSPKYLFRKEGQNVTLSCEQNLNHDAMYWYRQDPGQGLRLIYYSQIVNDFQKGDIAEGYSVSREKKESFPLTVTSAQKNPTAFYLCASSMAGKDGYTFGSGTRLTVV.

The CDR3 region is CASSPGTFETQYF. In DNA, the CDR3 is TGTGCCAGCAGCCCCGGGACTTTCGAGACCCAGTACTTC. This chain links TRBV7-3 with TRBJ2-5; D might be TRBD2 (6 bases). V was pared by 5 bases and J by 5 bases, with 12 bases between. The germline V gene has CDR1 SGHTA and CDR2 FQGTGA. This CDR3 region has 13 residues. Full variable domain (remainder filled in from reference TRBV7-3 and TRBJ2-5): GAGVSQTPSNKVTEKGKYVELRCDPISGHTALYWYRQSLGQGPEFLIYFQGTGAADDSGLPNDRFFAVRPEGSVSTLKIQRTERGDSAVYLCASSPGTFETQYFGPGTRLLVL.

This clone appeared a few times. V gene TRBV4-2 combines with J gene TRBJ2-5; D remains ambiguous. This CDR3 comprises 16 residues. From germline, CDR1 is LGHNA and CDR2 YNFKEQ. The V end was cut by 0 bases, the J end by 2 bases, with 13 bases between. The CDR3 here is CASSQEGPNVQETQYF. The CDR3 coding sequence is TGTGCCAGCAGCCAAGAAGGACCCAACGTACAAGAGACCCAGTACTTC.